The rows below give T cell receptor beta chains drawn from one sample of a study of CD8 T cells in ankylosing spondylitis. Using its own MiXCR run on the 5' RACE reads, TCRdb lists one record per CDR3 protein. The sample contains 150,000 to 200,000 distinct CDR3 sequences, about 17% of which appear only once. Sample: blood, either unsorted or a sorted T cell fraction (not recorded which). These receptors came from a male donor with ankylosing spondylitis or in good health (not recorded which). Both conserved end residues are part of each CDR3. Each record gives: V gene, J gene, D gene, clone size, CDR3 protein, CDR3 DNA. The D gene is left open where the match is weak. Size is omitted from some rows. Given values are once, few, many or a class for expanded clones.

>TRBV5-1|TRBJ1-1|.|many
CASSFLDSQNTEAFF
TGCGCCAGCAGCTTCCTAGACAGCCAGAACACTGAAGCTTTCTTT
>TRBV5-1|TRBJ2-7|.|few
CASSHGSYEQYF
TGCGCCAGCAGCCACGGATCCTACGAGCAGTACTTC
>TRBV5-1|TRBJ2-7|.|.
CASSLDSTYEQYF
TGCGCCAGCAGCTTGGACTCTACCTACGAGCAGTACTTC
>TRBV28|TRBJ2-3|TRBD2|.
CASSLFTRGGLAATDTQYF
TGTGCCAGCAGTTTATTTACTCGGGGGGGGCTAGCTGCGACAGATACGCAGTATTTT
>TRBV29-1|TRBJ2-1|.|few
CSVGAGTFGNNEQFF
TGCAGCGTTGGGGCAGGGACCTTTGGAAACAATGAGCAGTTCTTC
>TRBV6-2/TRBV6-3|TRBJ2-3|TRBD2|.
CASSYPYITSSGRAEDTQYF
TGTGCCAGCAGTTACCCGTACATAACCTCTAGCGGGAGGGCGGAAGATACGCAGTATTTT
>TRBV5-1|TRBJ1-5|.|.
CASSQNTGSDQPQHF
TGCGCCAGCAGCCAAAATACAGGGTCCGATCAGCCCCAGCATTTT
>TRBV28|TRBJ2-7|.|.
CASSFSRTWGSYEQYF
TGTGCCAGCAGTTTCAGTCGGACCTGGGGCTCCTACGAGCAGTACTTC
>TRBV10-2|TRBJ2-7|TRBD2|few
CASRTSDLIGYEQYF
TGCGCCAGCAGAACTAGCGACCTAATCGGATACGAGCAGTACTTC
>TRBV6-2/TRBV6-3|TRBJ2-2|.|many
CASQVTGELFF
TGTGCCAGCCAGGTTACCGGGGAGCTGTTTTTT